This T cell receptor beta chain was sequenced during a study of blood T cells in healthy people across ages. General study points: Conclusively comparing naive with antigen-experienced cells was impossible with unsorted PBMCs. Long-lived donors had more naive CD4+ cells and higher diversity than aged donors.

The germline V and J ends were trimmed by 4 bases and 0 bases, with 13 bases remaining between them. The CDR3 is 15 residues long. CDR1 is LGHNA, CDR2 YSLEER, per germline. Worth noting for this clonotype: The antigen remains undetermined.

Next came a second PCR, run for roughly 6 to 11 cycles, which used a sample-barcoded 5' primer along with a J-beta primer mix. With 12 random nucleotides, a template-switch adaptor tagged each individual cDNA molecule. The study obtained at least 3 million CDR3-containing paired-end reads from every sample. TCRdb analysed the 5' RACE reads with MiXCR anew, one entry per CDR3 protein. The data contain around 400,000 distinct CDR3 sequences, approximately 47% of them seen just once; the ten biggest clones take up about 54%. The V gene is TRBV4-3, the J gene TRBJ2-7; maybe TRBD1 (6 bases). The specimen sequenced was blood. This TCR was sampled from a man aged 60 to 75 in good health. CDR3 region: CASSRARTASYEQYF. The CDR3 DNA reads as TGCGCCAGCAGCCGCGCGAGGACAGCCTCCTACGAGCAGTACTTC.